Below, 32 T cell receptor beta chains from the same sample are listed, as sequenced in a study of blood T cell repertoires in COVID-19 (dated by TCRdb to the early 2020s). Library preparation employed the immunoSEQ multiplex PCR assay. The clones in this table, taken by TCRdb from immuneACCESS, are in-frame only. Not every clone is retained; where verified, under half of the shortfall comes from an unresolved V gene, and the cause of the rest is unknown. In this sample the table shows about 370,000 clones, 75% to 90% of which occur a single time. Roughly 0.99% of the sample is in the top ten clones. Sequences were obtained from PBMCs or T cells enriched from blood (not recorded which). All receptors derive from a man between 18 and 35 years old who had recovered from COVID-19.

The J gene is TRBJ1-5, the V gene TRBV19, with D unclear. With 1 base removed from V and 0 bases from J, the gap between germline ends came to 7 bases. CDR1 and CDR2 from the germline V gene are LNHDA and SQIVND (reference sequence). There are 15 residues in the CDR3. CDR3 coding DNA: TGTGCCAGTAGTATAGGAGAATATAGCAATCAGCCCCAGCATTTT. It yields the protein CASSIGEYSNQPQHF.

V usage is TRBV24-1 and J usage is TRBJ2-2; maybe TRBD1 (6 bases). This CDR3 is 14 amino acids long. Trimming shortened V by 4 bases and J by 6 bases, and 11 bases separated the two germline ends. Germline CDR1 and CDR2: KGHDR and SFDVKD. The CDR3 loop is CATSDATGPGELFF. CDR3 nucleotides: TGTGCCACCAGTGACGCCACAGGGCCCGGGGAGCTGTTTTTT.

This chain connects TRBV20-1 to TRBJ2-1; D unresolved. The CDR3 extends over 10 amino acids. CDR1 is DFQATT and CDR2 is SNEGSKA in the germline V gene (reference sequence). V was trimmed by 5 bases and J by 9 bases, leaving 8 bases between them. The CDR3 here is CSAFRFEQFF. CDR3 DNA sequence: TGCAGTGCTTTTAGATTTGAGCAGTTCTTC.

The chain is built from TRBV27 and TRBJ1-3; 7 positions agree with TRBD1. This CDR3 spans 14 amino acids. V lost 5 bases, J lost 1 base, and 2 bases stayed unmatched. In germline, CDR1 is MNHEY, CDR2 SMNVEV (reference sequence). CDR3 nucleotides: TGTGCCAGCAGTGGGGGACAGTCTGGAAACACCATATATTTT. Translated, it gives CASSGGQSGNTIYF.

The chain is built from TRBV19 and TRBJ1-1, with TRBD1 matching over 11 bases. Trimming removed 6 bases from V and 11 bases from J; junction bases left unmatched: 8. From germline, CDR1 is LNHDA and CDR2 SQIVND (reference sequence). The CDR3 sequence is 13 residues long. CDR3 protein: CASRGDRGKSAFF. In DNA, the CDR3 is TGTGCCAGTAGGGGGGACAGGGGGAAGTCTGCTTTCTTT.

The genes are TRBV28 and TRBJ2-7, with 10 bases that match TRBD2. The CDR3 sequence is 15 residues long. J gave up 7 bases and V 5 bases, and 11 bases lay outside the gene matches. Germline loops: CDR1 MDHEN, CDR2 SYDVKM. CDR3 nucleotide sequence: TGTGCCAGCAGTACTAGCGGGACCGGTGTGTGGGAGCAGTACTTC. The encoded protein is CASSTSGTGVWEQYF.

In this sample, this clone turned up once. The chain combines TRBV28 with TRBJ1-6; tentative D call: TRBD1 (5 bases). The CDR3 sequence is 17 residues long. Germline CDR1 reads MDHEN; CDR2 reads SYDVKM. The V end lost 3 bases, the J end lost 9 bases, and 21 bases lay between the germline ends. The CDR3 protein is CASSLRVMVGGGSPLHF. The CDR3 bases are TGTGCCAGCAGTTTGAGGGTGATGGTGGGGGGAGGTTCACCCCTCCACTTT.

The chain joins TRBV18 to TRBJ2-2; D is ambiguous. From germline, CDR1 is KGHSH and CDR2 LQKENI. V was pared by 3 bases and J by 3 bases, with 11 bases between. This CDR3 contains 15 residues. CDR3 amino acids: CASSPQDTHTGELFF. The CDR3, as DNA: TGTGCCAGCTCACCCCAAGACACGCACACCGGGGAGCTGTTTTTT.

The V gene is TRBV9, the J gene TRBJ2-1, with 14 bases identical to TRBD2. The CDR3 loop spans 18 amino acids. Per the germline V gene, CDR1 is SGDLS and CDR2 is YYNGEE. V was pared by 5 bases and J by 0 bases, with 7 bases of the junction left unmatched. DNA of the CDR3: TGTGCCAGCAGTGACGGGACTAGCGGGGGTAGCTCCTACAATGAGCAGTTCTTC. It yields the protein CASSDGTSGGSSYNEQFF.

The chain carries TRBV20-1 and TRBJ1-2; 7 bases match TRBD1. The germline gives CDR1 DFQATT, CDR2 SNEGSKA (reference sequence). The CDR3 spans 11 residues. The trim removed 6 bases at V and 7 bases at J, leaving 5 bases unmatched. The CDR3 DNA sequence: TGCAGTGCAGACAGGGCCCCTGGCTACACCTTC. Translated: CSADRAPGYTF.

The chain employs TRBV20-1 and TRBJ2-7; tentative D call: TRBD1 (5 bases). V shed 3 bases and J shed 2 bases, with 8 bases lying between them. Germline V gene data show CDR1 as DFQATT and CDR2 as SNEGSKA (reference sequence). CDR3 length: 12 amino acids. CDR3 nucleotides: TGCAGTGCTAGTCCAGGGACCTACGAGCAGTACTTC. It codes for CSASPGTYEQYF.

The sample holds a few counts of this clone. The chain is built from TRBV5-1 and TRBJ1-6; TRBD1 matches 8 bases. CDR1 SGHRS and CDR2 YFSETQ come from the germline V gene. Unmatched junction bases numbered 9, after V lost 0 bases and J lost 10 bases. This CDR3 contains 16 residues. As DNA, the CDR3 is TGCGCCAGCAGCTTGGTGGGTCGGGACAGGACCTCACCCCTCCACTTT. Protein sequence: CASSLVGRDRTSPLHF.

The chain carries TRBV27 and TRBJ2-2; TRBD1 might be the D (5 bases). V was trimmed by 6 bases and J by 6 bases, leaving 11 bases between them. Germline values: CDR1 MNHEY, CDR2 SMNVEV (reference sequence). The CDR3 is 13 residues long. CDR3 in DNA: TGTGCCAGCAGCCCCTTAGGGGCCGGGGAGCTGTTTTTT. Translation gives CASSPLGAGELFF.

CDR3 loop: CASSDRNRGPDGYTF. DNA for the CDR3: TGTGCCAGCAGCGACCGCAACAGGGGGCCGGATGGCTACACCTTC. The V gene is TRBV9, the J gene TRBJ1-2, with TRBD1 matching 9 bases. Germline-derived CDR1 and CDR2 are SGDLS and YYNGEE. J lost 6 bases, V lost 3 bases, and 9 bases had no gene match. This CDR3 has 15 amino acids.

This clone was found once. CDR3 in DNA: TGTGCCAGCAGCTTGGCCACAGGGTCGGGCAACTATGGCTACACCTTC. Translation: CASSLATGSGNYGYTF. The chain recombines TRBV5-8 with TRBJ1-2; the D gene is possibly TRBD1 (6 bases). CDR1 is SGHTS and CDR2 is YDEGEE in the germline V gene. The length of the CDR3 is 16 residues. Trimming stripped 0 bases from V and 2 bases from J, with 14 bases between. The full variable domain, its missing parts supplied by reference TRBV5-8 and TRBJ1-2, is EAGVTQSPTHLIKTRGQQATLRCSPISGHTSVYWYQQALGLGLQFLLWYDEGEERNRGNFPPRFSGRQFPNYSSELNVNALELEDSALYLCASSLATGSGNYGYTFGSGTRLTVV.

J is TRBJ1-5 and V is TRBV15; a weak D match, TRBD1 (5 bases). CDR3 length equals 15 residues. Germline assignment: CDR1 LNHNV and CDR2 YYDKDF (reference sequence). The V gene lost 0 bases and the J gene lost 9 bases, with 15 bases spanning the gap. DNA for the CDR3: TGTGCCACCAGCAGAGATCAAGTTGGGGCCCGGCCCCAGCATTTT. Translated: CATSRDQVGARPQHF.

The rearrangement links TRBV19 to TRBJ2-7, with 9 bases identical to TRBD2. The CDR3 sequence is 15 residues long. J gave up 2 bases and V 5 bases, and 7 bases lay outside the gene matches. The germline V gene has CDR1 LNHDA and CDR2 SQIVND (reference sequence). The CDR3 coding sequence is TGTGCCAGTAGTGGCGCGGGAGGGAGGCCCTACGAGCAGTACTTC. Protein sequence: CASSGAGGRPYEQYF.

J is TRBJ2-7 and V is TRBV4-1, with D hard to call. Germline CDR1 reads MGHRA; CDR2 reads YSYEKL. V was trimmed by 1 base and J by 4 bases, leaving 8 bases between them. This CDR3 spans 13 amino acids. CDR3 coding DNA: TGCGCCAGCAGCCAAGGGAGAGAATACGAGCAGTACTTC. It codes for CASSQGREYEQYF.

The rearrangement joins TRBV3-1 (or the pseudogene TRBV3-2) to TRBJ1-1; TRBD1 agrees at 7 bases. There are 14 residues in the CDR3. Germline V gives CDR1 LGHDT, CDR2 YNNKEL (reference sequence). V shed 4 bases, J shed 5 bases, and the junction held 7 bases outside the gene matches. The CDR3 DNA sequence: TGTGCCAGCAGCCCGAACAGGGGAAGGACTGAAGCTTTCTTT. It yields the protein CASSPNRGRTEAFF.

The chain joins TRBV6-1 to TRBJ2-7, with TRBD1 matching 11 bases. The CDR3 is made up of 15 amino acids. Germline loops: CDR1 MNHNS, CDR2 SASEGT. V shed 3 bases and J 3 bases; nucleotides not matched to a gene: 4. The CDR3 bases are TGTGCCAGCAGTGAGTCCGGGACAGGGGGCTACGAGCAGTACTTC. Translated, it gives CASSESGTGGYEQYF.

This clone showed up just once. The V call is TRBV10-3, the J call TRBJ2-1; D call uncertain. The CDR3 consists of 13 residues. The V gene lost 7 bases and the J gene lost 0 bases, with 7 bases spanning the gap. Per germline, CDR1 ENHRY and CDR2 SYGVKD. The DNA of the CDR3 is TGTGCCATCAATCCGGGCTCCTACAATGAGCAGTTCTTC. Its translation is CAINPGSYNEQFF.

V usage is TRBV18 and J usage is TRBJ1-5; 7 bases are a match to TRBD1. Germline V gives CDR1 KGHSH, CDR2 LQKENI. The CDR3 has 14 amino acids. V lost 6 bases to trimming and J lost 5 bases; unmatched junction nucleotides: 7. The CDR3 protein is CASSRTGDYQPQHF. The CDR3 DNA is TGTGCCAGCTCGCGTACAGGGGACTATCAGCCCCAGCATTTT.

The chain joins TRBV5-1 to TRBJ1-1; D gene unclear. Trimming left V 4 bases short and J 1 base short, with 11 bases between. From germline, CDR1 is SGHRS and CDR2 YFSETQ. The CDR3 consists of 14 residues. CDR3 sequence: CASSVDNPNTEAFF. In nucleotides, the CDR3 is TGCGCCAGCAGCGTAGACAACCCGAACACTGAAGCTTTCTTT.

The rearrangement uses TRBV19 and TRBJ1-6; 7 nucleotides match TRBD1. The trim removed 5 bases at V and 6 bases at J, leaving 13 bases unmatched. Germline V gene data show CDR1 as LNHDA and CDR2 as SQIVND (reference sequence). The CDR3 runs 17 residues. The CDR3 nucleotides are TGTGCCAGTAGTCCCAGGACAGGTTCTCTCCTTAATTCACCCCTCCACTTT. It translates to CASSPRTGSLLNSPLHF.

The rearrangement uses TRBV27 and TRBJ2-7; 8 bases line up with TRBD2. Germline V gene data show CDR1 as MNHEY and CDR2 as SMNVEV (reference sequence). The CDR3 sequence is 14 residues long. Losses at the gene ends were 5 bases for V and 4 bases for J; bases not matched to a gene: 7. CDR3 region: CASSVPGLVYEQYF. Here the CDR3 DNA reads TGTGCCAGCAGTGTCCCGGGACTAGTGTACGAGCAGTACTTC.

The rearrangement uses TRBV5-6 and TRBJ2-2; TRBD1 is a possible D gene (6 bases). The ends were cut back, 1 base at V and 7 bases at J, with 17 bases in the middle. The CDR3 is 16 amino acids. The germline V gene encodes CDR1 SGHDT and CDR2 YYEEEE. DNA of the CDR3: TGTGCCAGCAGCTTGATTAAGGCGACAGGAGGCGGGGAGCTGTTTTTT. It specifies CASSLIKATGGGELFF.

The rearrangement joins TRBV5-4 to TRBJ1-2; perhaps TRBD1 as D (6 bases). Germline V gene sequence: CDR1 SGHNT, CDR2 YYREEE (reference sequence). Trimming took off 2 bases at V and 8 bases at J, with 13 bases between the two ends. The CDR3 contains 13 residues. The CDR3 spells CASSFPGVEGYTF. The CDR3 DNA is TGTGCCAGCAGCTTCCCAGGGGTTGAGGGCTACACCTTC.

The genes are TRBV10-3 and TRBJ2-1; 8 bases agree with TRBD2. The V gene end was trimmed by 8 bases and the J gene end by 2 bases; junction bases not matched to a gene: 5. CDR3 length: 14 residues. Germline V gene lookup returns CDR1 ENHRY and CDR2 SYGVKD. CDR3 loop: CAIAGLGTYNEQFF. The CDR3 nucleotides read TGTGCCATCGCGGGACTAGGAACCTACAATGAGCAGTTCTTC.

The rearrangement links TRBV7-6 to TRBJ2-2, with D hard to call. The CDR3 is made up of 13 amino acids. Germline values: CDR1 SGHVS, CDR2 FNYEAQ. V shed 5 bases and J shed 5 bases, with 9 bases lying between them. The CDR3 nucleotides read TGTGCCAGCAGCCTCAGGAATACCGGGGAGCTGTTTTTT. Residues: CASSLRNTGELFF. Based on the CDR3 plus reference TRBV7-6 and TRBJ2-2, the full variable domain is GAGVSQSPRYKVTKRGQDVALRCDPISGHVSLYWYRQALGQGPEFLTYFNYEAQQDKSGLPNDRFSAERPEGSISTLTIQRTEQRDSAMYRCASSLRNTGELFFGEGSRLTVL.

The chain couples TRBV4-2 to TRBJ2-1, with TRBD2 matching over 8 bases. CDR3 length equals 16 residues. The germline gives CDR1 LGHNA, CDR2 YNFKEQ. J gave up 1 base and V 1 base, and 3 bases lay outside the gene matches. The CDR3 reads CASSQARGGSYNEQFF. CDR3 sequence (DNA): TGTGCCAGCAGCCAAGCCCGGGGGGGTTCCTACAATGAGCAGTTCTTC.

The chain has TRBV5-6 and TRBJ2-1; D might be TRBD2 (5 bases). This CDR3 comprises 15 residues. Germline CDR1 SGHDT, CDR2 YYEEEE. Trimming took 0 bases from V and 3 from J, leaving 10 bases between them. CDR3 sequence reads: CASSLGLLHYNEQFF. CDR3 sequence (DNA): TGTGCCAGCAGCTTGGGACTACTACACTACAATGAGCAGTTCTTC.

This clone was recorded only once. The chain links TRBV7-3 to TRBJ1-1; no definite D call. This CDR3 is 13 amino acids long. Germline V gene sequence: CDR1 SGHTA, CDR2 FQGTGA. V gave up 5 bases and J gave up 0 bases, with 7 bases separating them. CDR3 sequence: CASSIDMNTEAFF. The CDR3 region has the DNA TGTGCCAGCAGCATAGACATGAACACTGAAGCTTTCTTT.